This TCR beta chain was captured by sequencing in a study of post-analysis software for immune sequencing data. The overall study: Disease courses included relapsing-remitting, secondary progressive and progressive-relapsing multiple sclerosis.

Findings and caveats of the study: There were a handful of TRBV segments more frequent in patients than controls, and TRBV5-6, TRBV5-1 and TRBV20-1 were among them. Controls significantly exceeded multiple sclerosis patients in normalized Chao1 diversity.

Each TCR beta cDNA library carried unique molecular identifiers. About 500,000 cDNA molecules came from 1 to 10 million T cells. TCRdb reanalysed the PCR reads using MiXCR and keeps one entry per CDR3 protein. Among roughly 800,000 distinct CDR3 sequences listed, 40% to 55% were seen once. On this clonotype: Its antigen is undetermined.

This CDR3 comprises 14 residues. With V trimmed by 3 bases and J by 10 bases, 10 bases remained unmatched. Germline CDR1 reads KGHDR; CDR2 reads SFDVKD. The receptor comes from a girl aged 10 to 17 with multiple sclerosis. The chain couples TRBV24-1 to TRBJ1-2; 7 bases are a match to TRBD1. Sequenced: blood. The CDR3 reads CATSDTRQGSHYTF. The DNA for the CDR3 is TGTGCCACCAGTGATACTCGACAGGGTAGTCACTACACCTTC.